The clone carrying this TCR beta chain was detected a few times. Its cognate antigen is unknown. This record comes from a study of cytomegalovirus exposure and HLA in healthy donors. Generated by immunoSEQ multiplex PCR, the TCRdb table keeps only in-frame clones and is missing some. The data hold more than 250,000 clones, with roughly 88% observed a single time. Study observations and caveats: There were a few CMV-associated chains whose specificity for CMV antigens was confirmed in vitro.

Germline CDR1 SGHAT, CDR2 FQNNGV. CDR3 length: 14 amino acids. The germline V and J ends were trimmed by 3 bases and 3 bases, with 12 bases remaining between them. The chain recombines TRBV11-2 with TRBJ2-7; no firm D call. The TCR comes from a woman in her twenties or thirties in good health and CMV-seronegative. Sequenced input: PBMCs. Here the CDR3 DNA reads TGTGCCAGCAGCTTTGGAACAGCGAACTACGAGCAGTACTTC. This sequence encodes CASSFGTANYEQYF.